The rows below give T cell receptor beta chains drawn from one sample of a study of shared clonotypes between healthy human individuals. Profiling relied on immunoSEQ multiplex PCR, and the TCRdb table lists in-frame clones only, not all of them. The table records 2,100,000 or so clones, around 95% of them present only once. Source material: naive CD4+ T cells sorted from blood. Source of these receptors: a man aged 18 to 29 in good health. The CDR3 runs from the conserved cysteine through the conserved F or W. The D gene is left open where the match is weak. Part of the rows lack a size; the others show once, few, many or a class for expanded clones.

V gene	J gene	clone size	D gene	CDR3 DNA	CDR3 protein
TRBV19	TRBJ1-2	NA	NA	TGTGCCAGTAGTATAGCGGCTGCCAGGGATTATGGCTACACCTTC	CASSIAAARDYGYTF
TRBV10-1	TRBJ2-5	once	NA	TGCGCCAGCAGTGAGTCAATTTTGGCTGGAGAGACCCAGTACTTC	CASSESILAGETQYF
TRBV6-6	TRBJ2-5	NA	TRBD2	TGTGCCAGCAGTCTAATAGGGACTAGACAAGAGACCCAGTACTTC	CASSLIGTRQETQYF
TRBV30	TRBJ2-3	once	TRBD2	TGTGCCTGGGGAGAGTCGGGGGGAAGCACAGATACGCAGTATTTT	CAWGESGGSTDTQYF
TRBV18	TRBJ2-3	NA	NA	TGTGCCAGCTCACTCTACACAGATACGCAGTATTTT	CASSLYTDTQYF
TRBV5-8	TRBJ1-2	NA	NA	TGTGCCAGCAGCTTTCAGGAGGGGAACTATGGCTACACCTTC	CASSFQEGNYGYTF
TRBV5-1	TRBJ2-2	NA	NA	TGCGCCAGCAGCTTGGGGCCGGTAACGAACACCGGGGAGCTGTTTTTT	CASSLGPVTNTGELFF
TRBV20-1	TRBJ1-2	NA	TRBD1	TGCAGTGCTACCCCGACAGGGGACTACACCTTC	CSATPTGDYTF
TRBV29-1	TRBJ2-7	NA	NA	TGCAGCGCCCTCGGGGGTTCCTACGAGCAGTACTTC	CSALGGSYEQYF
TRBV18	TRBJ2-3	NA	TRBD2	TGTGCCAGCTCTCCCAGACTAGCGGGGAGCACAGATACGCAGTATTTT	CASSPRLAGSTDTQYF
TRBV7-2	TRBJ2-1	NA	TRBD2	TGTGCCAGCAGCTTGTCGACTAGCGGGAGCCCGTTCTTC	CASSLSTSGSPFF
TRBV6-6	TRBJ1-5	NA	NA	TGTGCCAGCAGTTACCGCTTGGGATTTAGCAATCAGCCCCAGCATTTT	CASSYRLGFSNQPQHF
TRBV11-2	TRBJ1-1	NA	TRBD1	TGTGCCAGCAGCTTAGGAGGCCCCGGGACAGTGAACACTGAAGCTTTCTTT	CASSLGGPGTVNTEAFF
TRBV10-3	TRBJ1-1	NA	NA	TGTGCCATCAGTGAGTCCAGAGAAGCTTTCTTT	CAISESREAFF
TRBV5-4	TRBJ1-1	NA	NA	TGTGCCAGCAGCTTGTCGATTTCTCCTGGCGGTGAAGCTTTCTTT	CASSLSISPGGEAFF
TRBV2	TRBJ2-7	NA	TRBD1	TGTGCCAGCAGCTCCTCGGACAGGGTTCTTTACGAGCAGTACTTC	CASSSSDRVLYEQYF
TRBV29-1	TRBJ2-7	NA	TRBD2	TGCAGCGTTGGAGAGCGGGAGTTGGGCTACGAGCAGTACTTC	CSVGERELGYEQYF
TRBV7-2	TRBJ2-1	NA	NA	TGTGCCAGCAGCTCATATTACAATGAGCAGTTCTTC	CASSSYYNEQFF
TRBV29-1	TRBJ2-7	NA	TRBD1	TGCAGCGTTGAAGGGGGACAGGGGATTCCGTACGAGCAGTACTTC	CSVEGGQGIPYEQYF
TRBV7-9	TRBJ1-1	NA	NA	TGTGCCAGCAGCTTACTTGGGGGTTCGGACACTGAAGCTTTCTTT	CASSLLGGSDTEAFF
TRBV5-1	TRBJ1-2	NA	NA	TGCGCCAGCAGCTTAGGGACCTATGGCTACACCTTC	CASSLGTYGYTF
TRBV29-1	TRBJ2-2	once	NA	TGCAGCGTTGAGGTCGGCCCCTTTTCGAACACCGGGGAGCTGTTTTTT	CSVEVGPFSNTGELFF
TRBV9	TRBJ2-1	NA	NA	TGTGCCAGCAGCGGAATCTGGGCTCCTAATGAGCAGTTCTTC	CASSGIWAPNEQFF
TRBV7-9	TRBJ1-4	NA	NA	TGTGCCAGCAGCTCCGGGACAAGTAATGAAAAACTGTTTTTT	CASSSGTSNEKLFF
TRBV27	TRBJ1-2	once	TRBD1	TGTGCCAGCAGTGGGGACAGGGGGGTGAATGGCTACACCTTC	CASSGDRGVNGYTF
TRBV7-2	TRBJ2-1	NA	TRBD2	TGTGCCAGCACCCTCCGGGGGGGCTACAATGAGCAGTTCTTC	CASTLRGGYNEQFF
TRBV7-9	TRBJ1-5	NA	NA	TGTGCCAGCAGCTTGGACAGCAGCAATCAGCCCCAGCATTTT	CASSLDSSNQPQHF
TRBV10-3	TRBJ1-5	NA	NA	TGTGCCATCAGTGGGGGCTATAGCAATCAGCCCCAGCATTTT	CAISGGYSNQPQHF
TRBV18	TRBJ1-3	NA	TRBD1	TGTGCCAGCTCACCGGTCCAGGGGGTTACTGGAAACACCATATATTTT	CASSPVQGVTGNTIYF
TRBV18	TRBJ2-5	NA	NA	TGTGCCAGCTCATACGGGAACCAAGAGACCCAGTACTTC	CASSYGNQETQYF
TRBV7-9	TRBJ1-1	NA	NA	TGTGCCAGCAGCTTAGTAGCCTCGAACACTGAAGCTTTCTTT	CASSLVASNTEAFF
TRBV7-4	TRBJ2-7	NA	TRBD2	TGTGCCAGCAGCTCCATCCGGAGTAGCGGGAGTTGTGCGCACGAGCAGTACTTC	CASSSIRSSGSCAHEQYF
TRBV5-1	TRBJ1-1	NA	NA	TGCGCCAGCAGCACCGGGACGGGCACTGAAGCTTTCTTT	CASSTGTGTEAFF
TRBV7-9	TRBJ2-3	once	TRBD2	TGTGCCAGCAGCAAAGGACTAGCGGATAGCACAGATACGCAGTATTTT	CASSKGLADSTDTQYF
TRBV15	TRBJ2-3	NA	NA	TGTGCCACCAGCAGAAGTCCGGGACAAAACACAGATACGCAGTATTTT	CATSRSPGQNTDTQYF
TRBV30	TRBJ2-7	NA	TRBD1	TGTGCCTGGCTCCCCGGGACAGGGGGCTACGAGCAGTACTTC	CAWLPGTGGYEQYF
TRBV27	TRBJ2-1	NA	NA	TGTGCCAGCAGTTTACAGGGGCTTGAGCAGTTCTTC	CASSLQGLEQFF
TRBV7-9	TRBJ1-2	NA	NA	TGTGCCAGCAGCTTGGGACGGATAAATAACTATGGCTACACCTTC	CASSLGRINNYGYTF
TRBV19	TRBJ1-2	NA	TRBD1	TGTGCCACTGCGACAGGGGCTAACTATGGCTACACCTTC	CATATGANYGYTF
TRBV18	TRBJ2-6	NA	NA	TGTGCCAGCTCACCAACAATGGGGAACTCTGGGGCCAACGTCCTGACTTTC	CASSPTMGNSGANVLTF
TRBV7-9	TRBJ2-1	NA	NA	TGTGCCAGCAGCTCCTGGGCAGGGATCTTGGTCTTC	CASSSWAGILVF
TRBV9	TRBJ1-5	NA	TRBD1	TGTGCCAGCAGCGTAGGGACAGGGGTAGGACAGCCCCAGCATTTT	CASSVGTGVGQPQHF
TRBV27	TRBJ2-2	NA	NA	TGTGCCAGCAGTGCCCAGCTTAGGGACTCGAACACCGGGGAGCTGTTTTTT	CASSAQLRDSNTGELFF
TRBV10-3	TRBJ1-5	NA	TRBD1	TGTGCCATCAGTGAGGGGGGACAGGGAAATCAGCCCCAGCATTTT	CAISEGGQGNQPQHF
TRBV30	TRBJ1-1	NA	NA	TGTGCCTGGAGTGGCGAGCTTACGAACATGAACACTGAGGCTTTCTTT	CAWSGELTNMNTEAFF
TRBV13	TRBJ1-1	NA	NA	TGTGCCAGCAGCTTAGCTGGGGTCACTGAAGCTTTCTTT	CASSLAGVTEAFF
TRBV10-1	TRBJ2-1	NA	TRBD1	TGCGCCAGCAGCGGACAGGGGGCCGGTGGGCAGTTCTTC	CASSGQGAGGQFF
TRBV27	TRBJ1-2	once	NA	TGTGCCAGCAGTTTATGGGGGCAGGGTGCGGAAGGCTACACCTTC	CASSLWGQGAEGYTF
TRBV2	TRBJ2-7	NA	NA	TGTGCCAGCAGTACGGCCTACGAGCAGTACTTC	CASSTAYEQYF
TRBV5-6	TRBJ2-7	NA	TRBD2	TGTGCCAGCAGCGCGGGGGTTACATACGAGCAGTACTTC	CASSAGVTYEQYF